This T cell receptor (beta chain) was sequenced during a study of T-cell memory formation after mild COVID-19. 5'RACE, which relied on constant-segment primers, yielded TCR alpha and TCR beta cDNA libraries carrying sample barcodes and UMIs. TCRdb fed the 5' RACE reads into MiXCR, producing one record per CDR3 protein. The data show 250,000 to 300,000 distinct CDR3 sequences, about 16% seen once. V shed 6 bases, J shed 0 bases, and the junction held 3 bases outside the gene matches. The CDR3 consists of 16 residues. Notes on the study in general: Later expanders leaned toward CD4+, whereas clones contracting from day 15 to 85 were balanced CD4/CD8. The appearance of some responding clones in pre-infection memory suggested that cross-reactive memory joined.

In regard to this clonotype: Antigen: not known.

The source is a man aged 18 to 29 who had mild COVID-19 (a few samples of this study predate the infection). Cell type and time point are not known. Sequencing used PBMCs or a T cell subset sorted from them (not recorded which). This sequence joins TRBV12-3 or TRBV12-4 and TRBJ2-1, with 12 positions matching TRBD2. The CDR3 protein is CASSLLAGGSYNEQFF. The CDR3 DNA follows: TGTGCCAGCAGCCTACTAGCGGGGGGCTCCTACAATGAGCAGTTCTTC.